The 20 T cell receptor beta chains presented below share a single source sample, sequenced in a study of blood T cell repertoires in COVID-19. Assay used: immunoSEQ multiplex PCR; TCRdb lists only in-frame clones, some missing. The repertoire holds a few hundred thousand clones, with 65% to 90% as singletons. The sequenced sample consisted of peripheral blood. The receptors shown here come from a man between 50 and 59 years old with active or convalescent COVID-19.

This chain joins TRBV29-1 and TRBJ1-1; no definite D call. V lost 5 bases to trimming and J lost 1 base, with 8 bases between them. The CDR3 has 12 amino acids. Germline lookup yields CDR1 SQVTM and CDR2 ANQGSEA. CDR3 DNA sequence: TGCAGCGTTTCGTCGGGGAACACTGAAGCTTTCTTT. This sequence encodes CSVSSGNTEAFF.

About this clone itself: The sample holds other DNA sequences that translate to the same CDR3. This chain links TRBV27 with TRBJ2-7; D is possibly TRBD2 (5 bases). Germline CDR1 is MNHEY and CDR2 is SMNVEV (reference sequence). The ends were cut back, 3 bases at V and 3 bases at J, with 9 bases in the middle. CDR3 length: 13 amino acids. The CDR3 nucleotides are TGTGCCAGCAGTTTCGGTGGAGGCTACGAGCAGTACTTC. It is translated as CASSFGGGYEQYF.

The V gene is TRBV4-1, the J gene TRBJ1-2; 7 bases map to TRBD1. Unmatched junction bases numbered 5, after V lost 4 bases and J lost 0 bases. The CDR3 contains 15 residues. Germline CDR1 reads MGHRA; CDR2 reads YSYEKL. The CDR3 bases are TGCGCCAGCAGCCGAGGGGGACAGACTAACTATGGCTACACCTTC. Encoded protein: CASSRGGQTNYGYTF.

The chain has TRBV27 and TRBJ1-5, with 10 bases fitting TRBD1. This CDR3 has 17 amino acids. The ends lost 4 bases at V and 0 bases at J; junction bases unmatched: 6. Germline lookup yields CDR1 MNHEY and CDR2 SMNVEV (reference sequence). The CDR3 sequence is CASSSYRDRGSNQPQHF. The CDR3 DNA reads TGTGCCAGCAGTTCATACCGGGACAGGGGTAGCAATCAGCCCCAGCATTTT.

This chain connects TRBV4-1 to TRBJ2-2, with 7 bases identical to TRBD1. The ends lost 1 base at V and 0 bases at J; junction bases unmatched: 5. Germline CDR1 reads MGHRA; CDR2 reads YSYEKL. The CDR3 extends over 17 amino acids. For the CDR3, the DNA is TGCGCCAGCAGCCAAGGGTACGGGACAGCGAACACCGGGGAGCTGTTTTTT. It translates to CASSQGYGTANTGELFF.

V gene TRBV7-2 combines with J gene TRBJ2-7, with D unresolved. The CDR3 is 13 residues long. V was cut by 6 bases and J by 0 bases, with 9 bases left in between. Germline-derived CDR1 and CDR2 are SGHTA and FQGNSA. The CDR3 DNA sequence: TGTGCCAGCAGGCCCCCGAGCTCCTACGAGCAGTACTTC. Translating it yields CASRPPSSYEQYF.

The chain uses TRBV28 and TRBJ1-2; D is uncertain. V dropped 7 bases and J dropped 1 base, with 7 bases sitting between them. The CDR3 covers 12 residues. Germline V CDR1 and CDR2: MDHEN, SYDVKM. CDR3 sequence: CASTGNNYGYTF. The CDR3 DNA reads TGTGCCAGCACCGGGAATAACTATGGCTACACCTTC.

This clone was seen only a few times. The chain is built from TRBV5-4 and TRBJ1-1, with D hard to call. The CDR3 covers 13 residues. With 0 bases removed from V and 4 bases from J, the gap between germline ends came to 7 bases. Germline CDR1 SGHNT, CDR2 YYREEE (reference sequence). Here the CDR3 DNA reads TGTGCCAGCAGCTTGGACGGGTTCACTGAAGCTTTCTTT. The encoded protein is CASSLDGFTEAFF.

The gene calls are TRBV9 and TRBJ1-1; D is possibly TRBD1 (5 bases). Germline lookup yields CDR1 SGDLS and CDR2 YYNGEE. The CDR3 has 13 amino acids. The V and J ends lost 4 bases and 7 bases respectively, with 14 bases between them. The CDR3 nucleotides are TGTGCCAGCAGCCCCGGGGGGAGCCTTGAAGCTTTCTTT. Translation gives CASSPGGSLEAFF.

The genes are TRBV7-3 and TRBJ2-3, with D maybe TRBD2 (6 bases). CDR1 and CDR2 (germline): SGHTA, FQGTGA. This CDR3 comprises 14 residues. V was pared by 5 bases and J by 5 bases, with 14 bases between. This CDR3 is CASSPGGRGDTQYF. CDR3 coding DNA: TGTGCCAGCAGCCCCGGGGGTCGGGGAGATACGCAGTATTTT.

This chain connects TRBV28 to TRBJ1-5; 11 nucleotides align to TRBD1. Germline V gene sequence: CDR1 MDHEN, CDR2 SYDVKM. The CDR3 covers 14 residues. V lost 6 bases and J lost 9; bases outside the gene matches: 7. CDR3 in amino acids: CASRPGTGGLPQHF. CDR3 nucleotide sequence: TGTGCCAGCAGGCCCGGGACAGGGGGTTTGCCCCAGCATTTT. The whole variable domain, remainder taken from reference TRBV28 and TRBJ1-5, is DVKVTQSSRYLVKRTGEKVFLECVQDMDHENMFWYRQDPGLGLRLIYFSYDVKMKEKGDIPEGYSVSREKKERFSLILESASTNQTSMYLCASRPGTGGLPQHFGDGTRLSIL.

V usage is TRBV3-1 (or the pseudogene TRBV3-2) and J usage is TRBJ1-2; 9 nucleotides match TRBD1. This CDR3 region has 13 residues. Germline loops: CDR1 LGHDT, CDR2 YNNKEL (reference sequence). Trimming removed 4 bases from V and 6 bases from J; junction bases left unmatched: 3. The CDR3 coding sequence is TGTGCCAGCAGCCTTCGGACAGGGGATGGCTACACCTTC. Its translation: CASSLRTGDGYTF.

CDR3 protein: CASSPHTRGEQYF. The DNA for the CDR3 is TGTGCCAGCAGCCCGCACACTCGGGGCGAGCAGTACTTC. V and J are TRBV3-1 (or the pseudogene TRBV3-2) and TRBJ2-7, with D possibly TRBD2 on 5 matching bases. This CDR3 comprises 13 residues. Trimming took off 4 bases at V and 6 bases at J, with 13 bases between the two ends. CDR1 and CDR2 from the germline V gene are LGHDT and YNNKEL (reference sequence).

This clone was detected once. J is TRBJ2-1 and V is TRBV3-1 (or the pseudogene TRBV3-2); possibly TRBD1 for D (6 bases). CDR1 LGHDT and CDR2 YNNKEL come from the germline V gene (reference sequence). V lost 2 bases to trimming and J lost 4 bases, with 18 bases between them. This CDR3 comprises 17 residues. The CDR3 spells CASSQIPDYRVYNEQFF. The CDR3, as DNA: TGTGCCAGCAGCCAAATCCCTGACTACAGGGTATACAATGAGCAGTTCTTC.

The chain carries TRBV5-4 and TRBJ1-4; tentatively, D is TRBD1 (5 bases). There are 15 residues in the CDR3. In germline, CDR1 is SGHNT, CDR2 YYREEE (reference sequence). With 4 bases removed from V and 8 bases from J, the gap between germline ends came to 18 bases. The CDR3 DNA sequence: TGTGCCAGCAGCCCCGGTCAGGGAAGGTTCGAAAAACTGTTTTTT. Translated, it gives CASSPGQGRFEKLFF.

V usage is TRBV3-1 (or the pseudogene TRBV3-2) and J usage is TRBJ2-7, with 11 bases that match TRBD2. The CDR3 sequence is 15 residues long. V shed 8 bases, J shed 3 bases, and the junction held 9 bases outside the gene matches. Germline V CDR1 and CDR2: LGHDT, YNNKEL (reference sequence). CDR3 sequence (DNA): TGTGCCAGCTCAGCTAGCGGGGGGACCCACTACGAGCAGTACTTC. Encoded protein: CASSASGGTHYEQYF.

The rearrangement links TRBV5-1 to TRBJ1-5; 8 nucleotides align to TRBD1. The CDR3 loop spans 13 amino acids. Per germline, CDR1 SGHRS and CDR2 YFSETQ. Losses at the gene ends were 3 bases for V and 12 bases for J; bases not matched to a gene: 8. The CDR3 DNA sequence: TGCGCCAGCAGCTGGGCCGGGACAGGAGTCCAGCATTTT. It specifies CASSWAGTGVQHF.

This rearrangement joins TRBV11-2 to TRBJ2-2, with 11 positions matching TRBD2. Germline V CDR1 and CDR2: SGHAT, FQNNGV. The CDR3 contains 15 residues. V gave up 5 bases and J gave up 8 bases; unmatched junction bases: 7. Here the CDR3 reads CASSMLAGGLGELFF. The CDR3 DNA is TGTGCCAGCAGCATGCTAGCGGGAGGATTGGGGGAGCTGTTTTTT.

This rearrangement joins TRBV18 to TRBJ1-2; D is uncertain. The germline gives CDR1 KGHSH, CDR2 LQKENI. CDR3 length: 13 amino acids. V gave up 4 bases and J gave up 7 bases, with 13 bases separating them. The CDR3 is CASSLLKSGGYTF. The CDR3 DNA sequence: TGTGCCAGCTCACTCCTAAAATCGGGTGGCTACACCTTC.

The chain couples TRBV24-1 to TRBJ2-3, with a weak D call TRBD1 (5 bases). V was trimmed by 6 bases and J by 1 base, leaving 13 bases between them. The CDR3 is 15 amino acids. Per the germline V gene, CDR1 is KGHDR and CDR2 is SFDVKD. The DNA of the CDR3 is TGTGCCACCAGTTTCGCGTCGACAGGCACAGATACGCAGTATTTT. It encodes CATSFASTGTDTQYF.